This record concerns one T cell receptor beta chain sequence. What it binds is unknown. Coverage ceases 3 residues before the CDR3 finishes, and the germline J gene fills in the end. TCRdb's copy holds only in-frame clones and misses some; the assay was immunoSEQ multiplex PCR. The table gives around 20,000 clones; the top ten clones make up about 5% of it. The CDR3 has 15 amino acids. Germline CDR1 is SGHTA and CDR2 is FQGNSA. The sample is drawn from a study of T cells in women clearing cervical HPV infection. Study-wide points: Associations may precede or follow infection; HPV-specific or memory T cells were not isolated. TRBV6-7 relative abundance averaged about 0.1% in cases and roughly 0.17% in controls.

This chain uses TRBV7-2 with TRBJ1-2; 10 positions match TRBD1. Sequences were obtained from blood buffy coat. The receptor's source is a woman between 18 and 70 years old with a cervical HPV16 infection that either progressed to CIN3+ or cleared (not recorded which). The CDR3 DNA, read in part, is TGTGCCAGCAGCTATCAGGGACAGGGGAGAAACATC. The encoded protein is CASSYQGQGRNI. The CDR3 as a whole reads CASSYQGQGRNIYTF. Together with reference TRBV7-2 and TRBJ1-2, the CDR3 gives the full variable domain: GAGVSQSPSNKVTEKGKDVELRCDPISGHTALYWYRQSLGQGLEFLIYFQGNSAPDKSGLPSDRFSAERTGGSVSTLTIQRTQQEDSAVYLCASSYQGQGRNIYTFGSGTRLTVV.